The 32 T cell receptor beta chains below were found in one sample sequenced in a study of shared clonotypes between healthy human individuals. Assay: immunoSEQ multiplex PCR; the TCRdb copy retains only in-frame clones and omits some. Of about 2,100,000 clones in the sample, about 93% were seen once. Naive CD8 cells lacked CD45RO, underwent positive selection for CCR7 and left out terminally differentiated effector memory CD45RA+ cells. Sequencing was carried out using naive CD8+ T cells from PBMCs. These receptors originate from a man aged 18 to 35 in good health. Some clones in this sample may be carry-over from other donors' samples.

The chain recombines TRBV19 with TRBJ2-7; no reliable D call. The CDR3 is made up of 13 amino acids. The ends were cut back, 6 bases at V and 1 base at J, with 10 bases in the middle. Germline CDR1 is LNHDA and CDR2 is SQIVND (reference sequence). The CDR3 spells CASSSDWSYEQYF. DNA for the CDR3: TGTGCCAGTAGCTCAGACTGGTCCTACGAGCAGTACTTC.

This chain uses TRBV19 with TRBJ2-1; the match to TRBD1 covers 8 bases. CDR3 length: 14 amino acids. After removal of 3 bases from V and 9 bases from J, the junction contained 7 bases not matched to a gene. Germline assignment: CDR1 LNHDA and CDR2 SQIVND (reference sequence). For the CDR3, the DNA is TGTGCCAGTAGTATGGGCAGGGGGCAATTTGAGCAGTTCTTC. Its translation is CASSMGRGQFEQFF.

This clone was observed a few times. The rearrangement uses TRBV6-7 and TRBJ2-2, with D uncertain. TRBV6-7 is an open reading frame, and its role is uncertain. Trimming took off 4 bases at V and 0 bases at J, with 12 bases between the two ends. The CDR3 has 16 residues. CDR3 DNA sequence: TGTGCCAGCAGTTTCCGGACGGGCTCGAACACCGGGGAGCTGTTTTTT. It translates to CASSFRTGSNTGELFF.

This chain joins TRBV5-1 and TRBJ2-3, with D uncertain. CDR3 length: 15 amino acids. Per germline, CDR1 SGHRS and CDR2 YFSETQ. Trimming removed 0 bases at V and 2 bases at J, with 10 bases between. CDR3 residues: CASSLAGGFTDTQYF. For the CDR3, the DNA is TGCGCCAGCAGCTTGGCCGGCGGCTTCACAGATACGCAGTATTTT.

This chain connects TRBV4-3 to TRBJ1-1, with D maybe TRBD1 (6 bases). Germline assignment: CDR1 LGHNA and CDR2 YSLEER. This CDR3 comprises 15 residues. Trimming took off 4 bases at V and 0 bases at J, with 12 bases between the two ends. DNA for the CDR3: TGCGCCAGCAGCCGAGAAACAGGGATGAACACTGAAGCTTTCTTT. This gives the protein CASSRETGMNTEAFF.

V and J are TRBV9 and TRBJ2-1; no definite D call. CDR3 length: 14 amino acids. Trimming removed 0 bases from V and 6 bases from J, with 10 bases in between. Looked up from germline, CDR1 is SGDLS and CDR2 is YYNGEE. The CDR3 sequence is CASSVGGIGNEQFF. CDR3 nucleotides: TGTGCCAGCAGCGTAGGAGGAATCGGCAATGAGCAGTTCTTC.

About this clone itself: Other DNA sequences within the sample encode an identical CDR3. CDR3 DNA: TGCGCCAGCAGCCAGGGAAGGGGACAGCCCCAGCATTTT. Its protein is CASSQGRGQPQHF. This chain connects TRBV4-3 to TRBJ1-5; tentative D call: TRBD1 (5 bases). This CDR3 has 13 residues. Trimming stripped 3 bases from V and 7 bases from J, with 10 bases between. CDR1 and CDR2 (germline): LGHNA, YSLEER.

The chain is built from TRBV6-5 and TRBJ1-2, with D possibly being TRBD1 (6 bases). The V gene's germline CDR1 is MNHEY and CDR2 SVGAGI. This CDR3 contains 15 residues. V lost 2 bases, J lost 5 bases, and 15 bases lay in between. This chain's CDR3 is CASSYLTGIPYGYTF. The CDR3 region has the DNA TGTGCCAGCAGTTACCTCACAGGGATTCCTTATGGCTACACCTTC.

This clone appeared once. V gene TRBV4-3 combines with J gene TRBJ1-1, with unresolved D. Germline lookup yields CDR1 LGHNA and CDR2 YSLEER. V was shortened by 0 bases and J by 0 bases, with 8 bases between the two germline ends. The CDR3 contains 15 residues. CDR3 nucleotides: TGCGCCAGCAGCCAAGATATTTCAGTGAACACTGAAGCTTTCTTT. Its translation is CASSQDISVNTEAFF.

Of note for this clone: Additional DNA sequences in this sample encode the identical CDR3. The genes are TRBV7-3 and TRBJ1-3; no clear D gene. V was cut by 0 bases and J by 0 bases, with 3 bases left in between. Per the germline V gene, CDR1 is SGHTA and CDR2 is FQGTGA. The CDR3 sequence is 14 residues long. The CDR3 DNA sequence: TGTGCCAGCAGCTTAACTGGCTCTGGAAACACCATATATTTT. Protein: CASSLTGSGNTIYF. Combining the CDR3 with reference TRBV7-3 and TRBJ1-3 gives the whole variable domain GAGVSQTPSNKVTEKGKYVELRCDPISGHTALYWYRQSLGQGPEFLIYFQGTGAADDSGLPNDRFFAVRPEGSVSTLKIQRTERGDSAVYLCASSLTGSGNTIYFGEGSWLTVV.

This sequence joins TRBV5-6 and TRBJ1-1; possible D gene TRBD1, 6 bases. Between the trimmed V and J ends, which lost 4 bases and 5 bases, there was a span of 18 bases. Germline V gene lookup returns CDR1 SGHDT and CDR2 YYEEEE. CDR3 length equals 15 residues. CDR3 amino acids: CASSSPVGGQTEAFF. The CDR3, as DNA: TGTGCCAGCAGCAGCCCCGTAGGGGGGCAAACTGAAGCTTTCTTT.

V gene TRBV6-1 combines with J gene TRBJ2-7; weak D call: TRBD1 (5 bases). CDR3 length: 13 amino acids. Germline V gives CDR1 MNHNS, CDR2 SASEGT. Trimming pared 8 bases from V and 0 bases from J, leaving 11 bases between. The CDR3 DNA is TGTGCCAGCGTTGGCAGGGCCTCCTACGAGCAGTACTTC. Translated: CASVGRASYEQYF.

The chain combines TRBV6-6 with TRBJ2-7; possibly TRBD1 or TRBD2 for D (5 bases each). The CDR3 runs to 15 residues. V lost 0 bases to trimming and J lost 4 bases, with 13 bases between them. In germline, CDR1 is MNHNY, CDR2 SVGAGI (reference sequence). The CDR3 nucleotides are TGTGCCAGCAGTTACTCGATGGGGGTAGGTTACGAGCAGTACTTC. Its protein is CASSYSMGVGYEQYF.

The gene calls are TRBV9 and TRBJ1-1; D may be TRBD1 (6 bases). Trimming pared 0 bases from V and 3 bases from J, leaving 12 bases between. The CDR3 is 15 residues long. Germline CDR1 reads SGDLS; CDR2 reads YYNGEE. For the CDR3, the DNA is TGTGCCAGCAGCGTAGGAAGGGGGTTCGACACTGAAGCTTTCTTT. Translating gives CASSVGRGFDTEAFF. Looking up the rest from reference TRBV9 and TRBJ1-1 gives the full variable domain: DSGVTQTPKHLITATGQRVTLRCSPRSGDLSVYWYQQSLDQGLQFLIQYYNGEERAKGNILERFSAQQFPDLHSELNLSSLELGDSALYFCASSVGRGFDTEAFFGQGTRLTVV.

The rearrangement joins TRBV9 to TRBJ2-7, with a weak D call TRBD1 (5 bases). Germline V lookup: CDR1 SGDLS, CDR2 YYNGEE. The CDR3 covers 15 residues. V was trimmed by 0 bases and J by 0 bases, leaving 10 bases between them. CDR3: CASSVDTGDSYEQYF. CDR3 DNA sequence: TGTGCCAGCAGCGTAGATACAGGTGACTCCTACGAGCAGTACTTC.

V and J are TRBV7-9 and TRBJ2-1, with a weak D call TRBD2 (5 bases). The ends were cut back, 4 bases at V and 8 bases at J, with 9 bases in the middle. Germline-derived CDR1 and CDR2 are SEHNR and FQNEAQ (reference sequence). This CDR3 contains 12 residues. The CDR3 DNA reads TGTGCCAGCAGCTACCTAGCCGATGAGCAGTTCTTC. Translating it yields CASSYLADEQFF.

The V call is TRBV7-8, the J call TRBJ2-1; TRBD2 aligns across 12 bases. This CDR3 has 15 amino acids. V dropped 0 bases and J dropped 7; count of bases not matched to a gene: 1. Germline assignment: CDR1 SGHVS and CDR2 FQNEAQ. The CDR3 sequence is CASSLATSGGNEQFF. CDR3 nucleotide sequence: TGTGCCAGCAGCTTAGCGACTAGCGGGGGAAATGAGCAGTTCTTC.

This rearrangement joins TRBV27 to TRBJ2-1; 7 bases fit TRBD2. Trimming removed 2 bases from V and 4 bases from J; junction bases left unmatched: 8. The CDR3 covers 16 residues. Germline assignment: CDR1 MNHEY and CDR2 SMNVEV (reference sequence). Here the CDR3 DNA reads TGTGCCAGCAGTTTAGGGTCGACTAGCCCGTACAATGAGCAGTTCTTC. Translation: CASSLGSTSPYNEQFF.

The V gene is TRBV29-1, the J gene TRBJ2-1; TRBD2 matches at 15 bases. Trimming removed 6 bases from V and 8 bases from J; junction bases left unmatched: 11. In germline, CDR1 is SQVTM, CDR2 ANQGSEA. The CDR3 spans 16 residues. The CDR3: CSVGGLAGGPGDEQFF. In DNA, the CDR3 is TGCAGCGTGGGCGGACTAGCGGGAGGGCCGGGGGATGAGCAGTTCTTC.

This clone was detected only once. This sequence joins TRBV5-1 and TRBJ2-1, with D tentatively TRBD1 (6 bases). The CDR3 has 14 amino acids. V was trimmed by 0 bases and J by 5 bases, leaving 9 bases between them. Germline V gene data show CDR1 as SGHRS and CDR2 as YFSETQ. CDR3 region: CASSLVGANNEQFF. CDR3 sequence (DNA): TGCGCCAGCAGCTTGGTGGGGGCGAACAATGAGCAGTTCTTC.

V is TRBV15 and J is TRBJ2-7, with D maybe TRBD1 (6 bases). The CDR3 has 16 amino acids. CDR1 and CDR2 (germline): LNHNV, YYDKDF (reference sequence). The V end was cut by 4 bases, the J end by 1 base, with 17 bases between. DNA for the CDR3: TGTGCCACCAGCACTACGCCACAGGGCAGGTCCTACGAGCAGTACTTC. This codes for CATSTTPQGRSYEQYF.

The rearrangement links TRBV6-5 to TRBJ2-7; 7 nucleotides agree with TRBD2. Looked up from germline, CDR1 is MNHEY and CDR2 is SVGAGI. There are 16 residues in the CDR3. The V and J ends lost 0 bases and 1 base, in that order; junction bases with no gene match: 6. CDR3 residues: CASSYSAGLQSYEQYF. In nucleotides, the CDR3 is TGTGCCAGCAGTTACTCGGCGGGACTACAGTCCTACGAGCAGTACTTC.

Points on this clone: Other nucleotide sequences from this sample produce the same CDR3. The CDR3 DNA reads as TGTGCCAGCAGTTTATCAGGGGCGTCCTACGAGCAGTACTTC. This encodes CASSLSGASYEQYF. The chain uses TRBV27 and TRBJ2-7; tentative D call: TRBD1 (5 bases). Trimming shortened V by 0 bases and J by 1 base, and 7 bases separated the two germline ends. Germline lookup yields CDR1 MNHEY and CDR2 SMNVEV (reference sequence). The CDR3 sequence is 14 residues long.

The chain is built from TRBV2 and TRBJ2-7; the D is unclear. Germline V gene lookup returns CDR1 SNHLY and CDR2 FYNNEI. Trimming took off 0 bases at V and 2 bases at J, with 5 bases between the two ends. The CDR3 is made up of 13 amino acids. This chain's CDR3 is CASSEAAPYEQYF. The DNA of the CDR3 is TGTGCCAGCAGTGAAGCGGCACCCTACGAGCAGTACTTC.

This clone was counted between two and nine times. V and J are TRBV7-2 and TRBJ1-1, with TRBD1 matching 8 bases. CDR1 is SGHTA and CDR2 is FQGNSA in the germline V gene. The V segment lost 5 bases and the J segment 1 base; nucleotides outside the gene matches: 6. The CDR3 runs to 15 residues. In nucleotides, the CDR3 is TGTGCCAGCAGCCTGCTAGGACAGGGGAACACTGAAGCTTTCTTT. Its protein product is CASSLLGQGNTEAFF. The entire variable domain, with the rest obtained from reference TRBV7-2 and TRBJ1-1, is as follows: GAGVSQSPSNKVTEKGKDVELRCDPISGHTALYWYRQSLGQGLEFLIYFQGNSAPDKSGLPSDRFSAERTGGSVSTLTIQRTQQEDSAVYLCASSLLGQGNTEAFFGQGTRLTVV.

The genes are TRBV28 and TRBJ2-1; the D gene is possibly TRBD1 (6 bases). The germline gives CDR1 MDHEN, CDR2 SYDVKM. The V end lost 10 bases, the J end lost 5 bases, and 21 bases lay between the germline ends. This CDR3 contains 15 residues. DNA for the CDR3: TGTGCCACCCGGCCCGGGACGGGGACAAACAATGAGCAGTTCTTC. Translation: CATRPGTGTNNEQFF.

J is TRBJ2-3 and V is TRBV5-5, with D perhaps matching TRBD1 or TRBD2 (6 bases each). V was shortened by 4 bases and J by 6 bases, with 12 bases between the two germline ends. Germline V gene data show CDR1 as SGHKS and CDR2 as YYEKEE (reference sequence). The CDR3 extends over 13 amino acids. In DNA, the CDR3 is TGTGCCAGCAGCGGGGGGCTAGGCGATACGCAGTATTTT. It translates to CASSGGLGDTQYF. The variable domain in full, completed from reference TRBV5-5 and TRBJ2-3, reads DAGVTQSPTHLIKTRGQQVTLRCSPISGHKSVSWYQQVLGQGPQFIFQYYEKEERGRGNFPDRFSARQFPNYSSELNVNALLLGDSALYLCASSGGLGDTQYFGPGTRLTVL.

The chain links TRBV11-2 to TRBJ1-1; unclear D gene. In germline, CDR1 is SGHAT, CDR2 FQNNGV. V lost 5 bases and J lost 7, with 14 bases in between. CDR3 size: 13 residues. CDR3 nucleotides: TGTGCCAGCAGCCCCCCGGGTGGACTTGAAGCTTTCTTT. It specifies CASSPPGGLEAFF.

V and J are TRBV30 and TRBJ1-2; weak D call: TRBD1 (5 bases). Per germline, CDR1 GTSNPN and CDR2 SVGIG (reference sequence). The CDR3 runs to 14 residues. Trimming cost V 0 bases and J 4 bases, with 12 bases left between them. CDR3 loop: CAWSVSLGGYGYTF. CDR3 sequence (DNA): TGTGCCTGGAGTGTAAGTCTCGGGGGCTATGGCTACACCTTC.

The J gene is TRBJ1-1, the V gene TRBV14; D might be TRBD1 (6 bases). V gave up 5 bases and J gave up 0 bases, with 16 bases separating them. The CDR3 sequence is 16 residues long. The germline gives CDR1 SGHDN, CDR2 FVKESK. The CDR3 here is CASSSWTDSMNTEAFF. The CDR3 nucleotides read TGTGCCAGCAGCTCCTGGACAGATAGCATGAACACTGAAGCTTTCTTT.

As regards this clone: One end of the junction does not line up with germline, which may come from a read error. CDR3 bases: TGTGCCAGCAGTTTAGGGGGGCCCAACCTACCCCCCTACAATGAGCAGTTCTTC. Translating it yields CASSLGGPNLPPYNEQFF. This chain joins TRBV7-6 and TRBJ2-1; D could derive from TRBD1 or TRBD2 (6 bases each). Germline V gene lookup returns CDR1 SGHVS and CDR2 FNYEAQ. There are 18 residues in the CDR3.

The V gene is TRBV13, the J gene TRBJ1-6; TRBD1 might be the D (6 bases). CDR3 length: 17 residues. Trimming left V 4 bases short and J 6 bases short, with 19 bases between. Germline lookup yields CDR1 PRHDT and CDR2 FYEKMQ (reference sequence). The CDR3 region has the DNA TGTGCCAGCAGCTCGATCACCTTACAGGGATCTAATTCACCCCTCCACTTT. Protein: CASSSITLQGSNSPLHF.